This T cell receptor beta chain is drawn from a study of blood T cell repertoires in COVID-19. The assay was immunoSEQ multiplex PCR, and TCRdb's table has in-frame clones only and misses some. The sample consists of some 73,000 clones, about four fifths of them appearing once. The CDR3 is 15 amino acids. With 2 bases clipped from V and 5 bases from J, the junction kept 6 bases outside the gene matches. The germline gives CDR1 SGDLS, CDR2 YYNGEE. This clone was observed a few times. This chain joins TRBV9 and TRBJ1-4, with TRBD1 matching over 7 bases. The clonotype originates from a woman in her sixties with acute or convalescent COVID-19. The sequenced material came from peripheral blood. The CDR3 sequence is CASSVRQGQNEKLFF. Here the CDR3 DNA reads TGTGCCAGCAGCGTTCGACAGGGCCAAAATGAAAAACTGTTTTTT.